This TCR beta chain was recorded in a study of Ad26.COV2.S vaccination and SARS-CoV-2 variants. In the study overall: Donor participated within the Ad26.COV2.S arm of the COV1001 trial. In the study, Ad26.COV2.S was injected intramuscularly once, or twice 56 days apart.

As to treatment: about 20 received Ad26.COV2.S at low or high dose, single or two shots; roughly five received placebo; per-sample allocation not given. Day 63 after the first injection of vaccine or placebo was the sampling time. Whoever gave the sample was an adult aged 18-55 years in Boston. Here immunoSEQ multiplex PCR was the method, and the copy in TCRdb shows in-frame clones only, minus some. Among roughly 320,000 clones listed, roughly 84% were seen once. Here the sequenced sample was peripheral blood, taken in a trial of Ad26.COV2.S vaccine versus placebo. The sequence was collected from a person between 18 and 60 years old who received the Ad26.COV2.S COVID-19 vaccine or a placebo.

The CDR3 spells CASSQWASAGGTDTQYF. In nucleotides, the CDR3 is TGTGCCAGCAGCCAATGGGCATCAGCGGGGGGCACAGATACGCAGTATTTT. The rearrangement joins TRBV3-1 (or the pseudogene TRBV3-2) to TRBJ2-3; 8 bases are a match to TRBD2. This CDR3 comprises 17 residues. The V segment lost 2 bases and the J segment 1 base; nucleotides outside the gene matches: 8. Per the germline V gene, CDR1 is LGHDT and CDR2 is YNNKEL (reference sequence).